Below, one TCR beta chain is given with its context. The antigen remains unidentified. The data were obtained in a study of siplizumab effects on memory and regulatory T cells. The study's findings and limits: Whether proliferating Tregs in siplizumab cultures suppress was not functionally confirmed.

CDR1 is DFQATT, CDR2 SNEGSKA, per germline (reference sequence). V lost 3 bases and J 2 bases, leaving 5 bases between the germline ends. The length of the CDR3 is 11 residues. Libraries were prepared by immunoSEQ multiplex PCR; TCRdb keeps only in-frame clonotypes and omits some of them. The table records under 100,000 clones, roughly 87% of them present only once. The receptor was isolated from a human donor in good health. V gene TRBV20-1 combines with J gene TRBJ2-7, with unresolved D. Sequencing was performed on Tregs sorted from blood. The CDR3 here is CSASQTYEQYF. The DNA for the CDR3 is TGCAGTGCTAGCCAGACCTACGAGCAGTACTTC.